A single sample is the source of the 10 T cell receptor beta chains below, sequenced in a study of T cell repertoires in cytomegalovirus infection. No cognate antigen is known for these TCRs. TCRdb itself ran the reads through MiXCR, one entry per CDR3 protein. The repertoire holds about 920,000 distinct CDR3 sequences, with less than 35% as singletons. Here the sequenced sample was cultured CD8+ T cells from PBMCs, taken from culture after CMV antigen stimulation. The receptor set was obtained from a human donor in good health (CMV status not recorded). Some clones in this sample may be carry-over from other donors' samples.

This clonotype has more than one count but fewer than ten. This rearrangement joins TRBV7-3 to TRBJ2-5; D gene unclear. Germline CDR1 and CDR2: SGHTA and FQGTGA. Trimming shortened V by 5 bases and J by 6 bases, and 13 bases separated the two germline ends. This CDR3 has 13 residues. The CDR3 reads CASSPGSGKTQYF. The CDR3 DNA reads TGTGCCAGCAGCCCCGGGTCTGGCAAGACCCAGTACTTC.

V is TRBV7-6 and J is TRBJ1-6; weak D call: TRBD1 (5 bases). In germline, CDR1 is SGHVS, CDR2 FNYEAQ. The V end was cut by 6 bases, the J end by 7 bases, with 13 bases between. CDR3 length equals 14 residues. The DNA of the CDR3 is TGTGCCAGCAGGGTGGGACGGGAGAATTCACCCCTCCACTTT. This codes for CASRVGRENSPLHF.

V is TRBV4-1 and J is TRBJ1-1; D not certain. With 1 base removed from V and 3 bases from J, the gap between germline ends came to 12 bases. The length of the CDR3 is 15 residues. The germline V gene has CDR1 MGHRA and CDR2 YSYEKL. CDR3 nucleotides: TGCGCCAGCAGCCAAGCCTTAGCACAGTACACTGAAGCTTTCTTT. Translated: CASSQALAQYTEAFF.

The chain joins TRBV19 to TRBJ2-1; 7 nucleotides align to TRBD1. CDR3 size: 14 residues. Germline CDR1 is LNHDA and CDR2 is SQIVND (reference sequence). J lost 6 bases, V lost 5 bases, and 7 bases had no gene match. For the CDR3, the DNA is TGTGCCAGTAGTTGGGGGACAGCCAGCAATGAGCAGTTCTTC. Translated: CASSWGTASNEQFF.

The genes are TRBV7-6 and TRBJ2-3, with D tentatively TRBD2 (5 bases). The V gene lost 1 base and the J gene lost 2 bases, with 19 bases spanning the gap. CDR3 length: 18 amino acids. CDR1 is SGHVS and CDR2 is FNYEAQ in the germline V gene. CDR3 in DNA: TGTGCCAGCAGCTTAGAGCCTGTCTCTCGGGGTTCCACAGATACGCAGTATTTT. This encodes CASSLEPVSRGSTDTQYF.

This clonotype was picked up one time. The V and J genes are TRBV27 and TRBJ1-5, with D possibly matching TRBD1 (6 bases). V lost 5 bases to trimming and J lost 0 bases, with 17 bases between them. Germline V lookup: CDR1 MNHEY, CDR2 SMNVEV (reference sequence). This CDR3 comprises 17 residues. CDR3 bases: TGTGCCAGCAGTCCGTCGACGGGGGCCTTTAGCAATCAGCCCCAGCATTTT. The encoded protein is CASSPSTGAFSNQPQHF.

The chain uses TRBV28 and TRBJ2-5, with a possible D match to TRBD1 (5 bases). This CDR3 is built from 13 residues. Germline CDR1 is MDHEN and CDR2 is SYDVKM. Trimming took 5 bases from V and 7 from J, leaving 14 bases between them. CDR3 residues: CASSPREKGTQYF. The CDR3 DNA sequence: TGTGCCAGCAGTCCCAGGGAAAAGGGGACCCAGTACTTC. Looking up the rest from reference TRBV28 and TRBJ2-5 gives the full variable domain: DVKVTQSSRYLVKRTGEKVFLECVQDMDHENMFWYRQDPGLGLRLIYFSYDVKMKEKGDIPEGYSVSREKKERFSLILESASTNQTSMYLCASSPREKGTQYFGPGTRLLVL.

This clonotype came up a few times. The chain has TRBV19 and TRBJ2-1, with D unresolved. Germline lookup yields CDR1 LNHDA and CDR2 SQIVND (reference sequence). The CDR3 loop spans 15 amino acids. The ends were cut back, 3 bases at V and 8 bases at J, with 17 bases in the middle. CDR3 protein: CASSIGTVQGDEQFF. The CDR3 nucleotides read TGTGCCAGTAGTATTGGCACAGTTCAAGGTGATGAGCAGTTCTTC. The full variable domain, its missing parts supplied by reference TRBV19 and TRBJ2-1, is DGGITQSPKYLFRKEGQNVTLSCEQNLNHDAMYWYRQDPGQGLRLIYYSQIVNDFQKGDIAEGYSVSREKKESFPLTVTSAQKNPTAFYLCASSIGTVQGDEQFFGPGTRLTVL.

There are many counts of this clonotype. The genes are TRBV6-1 and TRBJ1-3, with a tentative D call TRBD1 (6 bases). CDR3 length equals 15 residues. Germline CDR1 reads MNHNS; CDR2 reads SASEGT. The V end lost 5 bases, the J end lost 0 bases, and 11 bases lay between the germline ends. CDR3 DNA sequence: TGTGCCAGCAGTTTAACAGGGAGCTCTGGAAACACCATATATTTT. This translates into CASSLTGSSGNTIYF.

V is TRBV27 and J is TRBJ1-2, with D possibly being TRBD1 (5 bases). Germline V gene lookup returns CDR1 MNHEY and CDR2 SMNVEV (reference sequence). V was pared by 7 bases and J by 8 bases, with 23 bases between. The CDR3 runs to 15 residues. CDR3 DNA sequence: TGTGCCAGCACCTTAAGCCTCCGGGGGGTGTACGGCTACACCTTC. Its protein product is CASTLSLRGVYGYTF.